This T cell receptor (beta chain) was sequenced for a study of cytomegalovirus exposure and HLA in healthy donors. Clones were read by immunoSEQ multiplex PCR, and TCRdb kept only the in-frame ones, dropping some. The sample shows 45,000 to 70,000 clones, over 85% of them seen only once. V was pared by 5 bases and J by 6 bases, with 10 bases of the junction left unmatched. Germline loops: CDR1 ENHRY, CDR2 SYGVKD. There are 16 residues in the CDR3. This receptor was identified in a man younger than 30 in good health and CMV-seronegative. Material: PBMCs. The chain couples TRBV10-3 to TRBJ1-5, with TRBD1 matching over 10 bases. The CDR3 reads CAISKGTGASSQPQHF. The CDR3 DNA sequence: TGTGCCATCAGTAAAGGGACAGGGGCCTCCAGTCAGCCCCAGCATTTT.